These T cell receptor beta chains were read from a single sample in a study of blood T cell repertoires in COVID-19. Here immunoSEQ multiplex PCR was the method, and the copy in TCRdb shows in-frame clones only, minus some. The table lists approximately 100,000 clones, nearly 90% of them singletons. The source material was peripheral blood. These receptors were taken from a woman over 75 with active COVID-19. The CDR3 runs from the conserved cysteine through the conserved F or W. Fields, in order: V gene, J gene, D gene, clone size, CDR3 DNA, CDR3 protein. A D gene is named only where the DNA matches it firmly. Rows may omit the clone size; those that give it use once, few, many or a size class.

TRBV27,TRBJ2-7,TRBD1,-,TGTGCCAGCAGTCACCTAGTCCTACTCGGACAGGGGGTGACCTACGAGCAGTACTTC,CASSHLVLLGQGVTYEQYF
TRBV7-9,TRBJ2-3,-,-,TGTGCCAGCAGCCCCTTTTCTAGCACAGATACGCAGTATTTT,CASSPFSSTDTQYF
TRBV6-5,TRBJ1-2,-,-,TGTGCCAGCAGTTCGGGACAAGGCGGAAACTATGGCTACACCTTC,CASSSGQGGNYGYTF
TRBV9,TRBJ2-3,TRBD2,-,TGTGCCAGCAGCCCGGGACTAGCTAGCACAGATACGCAGTATTTT,CASSPGLASTDTQYF
TRBV7-2,TRBJ2-5,TRBD1,once,TGTGCCAGCAGCTTTACAGGGGGCGCCTCCTTAGAGACCCAGTACTTC,CASSFTGGASLETQYF
TRBV6-2/TRBV6-3,TRBJ2-1,TRBD2,-,TGTGCCAGCAGTACCCGACTAGCGGGAGATCGTTCCTACAATGAGCAGTTCTTC,CASSTRLAGDRSYNEQFF
TRBV27,TRBJ1-6,-,-,TGTGCCAGCAGTTTAACACAGGGTAGTTCACCCCTCCACTTT,CASSLTQGSSPLHF
TRBV18,TRBJ2-7,-,-,TGTGCCAGCTCACCACCGGAGGGAGGCGGTTCTTACGAGCAGTACTTC,CASSPPEGGGSYEQYF
TRBV4-2,TRBJ2-3,-,-,TGTGCCAGCAACCCCAACGGCGGGTCGGGCGCAGATACGCAGTATTTT,CASNPNGGSGADTQYF
TRBV29-1,TRBJ2-3,TRBD2,-,TGCACCGGGGGGGGCAGCACAGATACGCAGTATTTT,CTGGGSTDTQYF
TRBV6-5,TRBJ2-6,-,-,TGTGCCAGCCAATCCGGAGAGGCCAACGTCCTGACTTTC,CASQSGEANVLTF
TRBV28,TRBJ1-5,-,-,TGTGCCAGCAGTTTATGGGGCCATCAGCCCCAGCATTTT,CASSLWGHQPQHF
TRBV7-2,TRBJ1-6,TRBD1,-,TGTGCCAGCATCCCGGACAGGGGGCAAGGTTCACCCCTCCACTTT,CASIPDRGQGSPLHF
TRBV7-9,TRBJ2-7,TRBD1,once,TGTGCCAGCAGCTTAGCCGGGACAGGGGTTGGGGAGCAGTACTTC,CASSLAGTGVGEQYF
TRBV9,TRBJ1-4,-,-,TGTGCCAGCAGCGTAAATAGCAATTCGGAAAAACTGTTTTTT,CASSVNSNSEKLFF
TRBV7-4,TRBJ2-1,TRBD2,-,TGTGCCAGGTCGAGCGGGAGGGCCCAGGATCTGTTCTTC,CARSSGRAQDLFF
TRBV5-1,TRBJ2-3,TRBD1,-,TGCGCCAGCAGCCCCGAGGGACAGGGATCAGATACGCAGTATTTT,CASSPEGQGSDTQYF
TRBV19,TRBJ2-1,-,once,TGTGCCAGTAGTATGGCGGGTCTGGGCGGATACAATGAGCAGTTCTTC,CASSMAGLGGYNEQFF
TRBV7-8,TRBJ2-5,TRBD2,-,TGTGCCAGCAGCCCGCGGGAGACTGGTGAGACCCAGTACTTC,CASSPRETGETQYF
TRBV27,TRBJ2-7,-,-,TGTGCCAGCAGTTCTTTCTACGAGCAGTACTTC,CASSSFYEQYF
TRBV6-2/TRBV6-3,TRBJ2-3,-,-,TGTGCCAGCAGTTACTGGGGGGACAGCACAGATACGCAGTATTTT,CASSYWGDSTDTQYF
TRBV7-2,TRBJ2-5,-,-,TGTGCCAGCAGCTTAGAATTGAACGGGGCCCAGTACTTC,CASSLELNGAQYF
TRBV5-1,TRBJ2-5,TRBD2,-,TGCGCCAGCAGCTCCGGGACTAGCGGGGTACAAGAGACCCAGTACTTC,CASSSGTSGVQETQYF
TRBV6-5,TRBJ2-7,-,-,TGTGCCAGCAAGGCAGGGCCCTACGAGCAGTACTTC,CASKAGPYEQYF
TRBV5-1,TRBJ2-7,-,-,TGCGCCAGCAGCATCAGGGGCGCTGACGAGCAGTACTTC,CASSIRGADEQYF
TRBV19,TRBJ2-1,TRBD2,-,TGTGCCAGTAAGGGGGGACTAGCGGGAATCTCGGTCTACAATGAGCAGTTCTTC,CASKGGLAGISVYNEQFF
TRBV21-1,TRBJ2-5,-,-,TGTGCCAGCAGCTCCCGGACTGTGAAAGAGACCCAGTACTTC,CASSSRTVKETQYF
TRBV6-5,TRBJ2-3,-,-,TGTGCCAGCAGTTACTCTAAGGCTAGGCCCACAGATACGCAGTATTTT,CASSYSKARPTDTQYF
TRBV28,TRBJ2-2,-,-,TGTGCCAGCAGTTTATTGTCTAGCTTCAACACCGGGGAGCTGTTTTTT,CASSLLSSFNTGELFF
TRBV11-2,TRBJ1-2,TRBD1,-,TGTGCCAGCAGCTTATTCGGGACAGTTAACTATGGCTACACCTTC,CASSLFGTVNYGYTF
TRBV28,TRBJ2-2,TRBD2,-,TGTGCCAGCAGTTTACTAGCGGGGATCGGGAACACCGGGGAGCTGTTTTTT,CASSLLAGIGNTGELFF
TRBV5-1,TRBJ2-2,TRBD1,-,TGCGCCAGCAGGACAAGGACAGGAACCACCGGGGAGCTGTTTTTT,CASRTRTGTTGELFF
TRBV7-9,TRBJ1-3,TRBD1,-,TGTGCCAGCAGCTCAACAGGGGGCTTTGGAAACACCATATATTTT,CASSSTGGFGNTIYF
TRBV9,TRBJ2-5,-,once,TGTGCCAGCAGCGTAGGGACATGGCAAGAGACCCAGTACTTC,CASSVGTWQETQYF
TRBV9,TRBJ2-1,TRBD2,-,TGTGCCAGCAGCGTAGGATACAGGACTAGCGGGCCCCCACCGACCTACAATGAGCAGTTCTTC,CASSVGYRTSGPPPTYNEQFF
TRBV7-2,TRBJ2-3,-,-,TGTGCCAGCAGCTTCGGGCGGGAATCGGATACGCAGTATTTT,CASSFGRESDTQYF
TRBV28,TRBJ1-6,TRBD1,-,TGTGCCAGCAGTCTCACAGGGGTTTATTCACCCCTCCACTTT,CASSLTGVYSPLHF
TRBV7-3,TRBJ1-1,TRBD1,once,TGTGCCAGCAGCTTAGGTTCGCGAGGACAGGGCGGCACTGAAGCTTTCTTT,CASSLGSRGQGGTEAFF
TRBV28,TRBJ1-4,-,-,TGTGCCAGCAGTTTATTACAGACCGGACTTAATGAAAAACTGTTTTTT,CASSLLQTGLNEKLFF
TRBV2,TRBJ2-1,-,-,TGTGCCAGCAGAGCCGACAGGCTCAGAGATGAGCAGTTCTTC,CASRADRLRDEQFF
TRBV19,TRBJ1-2,TRBD1,-,TGTGCCAGTAGTCTCCTCGGGACAGGGATAAGTTTGGAGGCTAACTATGGCTACACCTTC,CASSLLGTGISLEANYGYTF
TRBV18,TRBJ2-3,TRBD2,once,TGTGCCAGCTCACCTCAGGGACTAGCGGGAGCGAGAGATACGCAGTATTTT,CASSPQGLAGARDTQYF
TRBV24-1,TRBJ2-5,-,-,TGTGCCACCAGTGACCACGCGGGGCAGGGCCGGGAGACCCAGTACTTC,CATSDHAGQGRETQYF
TRBV24-1,TRBJ2-5,TRBD1,-,TGTGCCACCAGTGACCCGGGACAGGGGGTTCAGGAGACCCAGTACTTC,CATSDPGQGVQETQYF
TRBV29-1,TRBJ2-1,TRBD1,-,TGCAGCGTTGGGACAGGGGGCTACAATGAGCAGTTCTTC,CSVGTGGYNEQFF
TRBV5-4,TRBJ1-6,TRBD1,-,TGTGCCAGCAGCCCTGTTCCAGGGGGAGGCTCACCCCTCCACTTT,CASSPVPGGGSPLHF
TRBV28,TRBJ2-1,-,-,TGTGCCAGCAGTTTAAAACGCGGATCTATGTACAATGAGCAGTTCTTC,CASSLKRGSMYNEQFF
TRBV28,TRBJ2-1,TRBD2,-,TGTGCCAGCAGGCCTGGTGGAGGAATAGCGGGCTCCTACAATGAGCAGTTCTTC,CASRPGGGIAGSYNEQFF
TRBV19,TRBJ1-2,-,-,TGTGCCAGTAGTATCGGGTCCCATTCTAACTATGGCTACACCTTC,CASSIGSHSNYGYTF